These 10 T cell receptor beta chains originate from one sample sequenced in a study of OX40 agonist ivuxolimab in advanced cancers. Clones were read by immunoSEQ multiplex PCR, and TCRdb kept only the in-frame ones, dropping some. Here the sample spans 100,000 to 150,000 clones, about 90% being singletons. The source material was CD4+ or CD8+ T cells sorted from blood, sampled in a trial of the OX40 agonist ivuxolimab. The receptors stem from an adult with an advanced solid tumor such as melanoma, head and neck, liver or kidney cancer.

This clone was seen only once. The gene calls are TRBV14 and TRBJ2-1; no clear D. This CDR3 is built from 11 residues. V lost 3 bases and J 10 bases, leaving 7 bases between the germline ends. Germline CDR1 SGHDN, CDR2 FVKESK. CDR3 sequence (DNA): TGTGCCAGCAGCCACCGTAACGAGCAGTTCTTC. It codes for CASSHRNEQFF.

CDR3 in DNA: TGTGCCAGCAGCTTGGCAGAGGGTCAGCCCCAGCATTTT. The encoded protein is CASSLAEGQPQHF. J is TRBJ1-5 and V is TRBV7-9; no clear D gene. The germline V gene has CDR1 SEHNR and CDR2 FQNEAQ (reference sequence). With 3 bases removed from V and 6 bases from J, the gap between germline ends came to 9 bases. The CDR3 covers 13 residues.

In nucleotides, the CDR3 is TGTGCCAGTAGTATAGCCCCCTATGGCTACACCTTC. Protein sequence: CASSIAPYGYTF. This chain joins TRBV19 and TRBJ1-2; D ambiguous. CDR1 and CDR2 from the germline V gene are LNHDA and SQIVND (reference sequence). Trimming stripped 1 base from V and 4 bases from J, with 4 bases between. The CDR3 is 12 amino acids.

The chain couples TRBV28 to TRBJ1-2; 8 bases align to TRBD1. The CDR3 sequence is 14 residues long. Germline trimming cut 4 bases from V and 3 bases from J; bases unmatched to any gene: 4. Germline V gives CDR1 MDHEN, CDR2 SYDVKM. CDR3 sequence: CASSSQGAYYGYTF. CDR3 nucleotides: TGTGCCAGCAGTTCTCAGGGGGCGTACTATGGCTACACCTTC.

The V gene is TRBV9, the J gene TRBJ2-1; the D gene is possibly TRBD2 (6 bases). Per germline, CDR1 SGDLS and CDR2 YYNGEE. With 0 bases removed from V and 8 bases from J, the gap between germline ends came to 12 bases. The CDR3 runs to 14 residues. This chain's CDR3 is CASSVAGRRDEQFF. In DNA, the CDR3 is TGTGCCAGCAGCGTAGCCGGGAGACGCGATGAGCAGTTCTTC. The variable domain in full, completed from reference TRBV9 and TRBJ2-1, reads DSGVTQTPKHLITATGQRVTLRCSPRSGDLSVYWYQQSLDQGLQFLIQYYNGEERAKGNILERFSAQQFPDLHSELNLSSLELGDSALYFCASSVAGRRDEQFFGPGTRLTVL.

The chain couples TRBV6-6 to TRBJ2-3; D possibly uses TRBD1 or TRBD2 (5 bases each). Between the trimmed V and J ends, which lost 5 bases and 4 bases, there was a span of 16 bases. This CDR3 comprises 15 residues. CDR1 is MNHNY and CDR2 is SVGAGI in the germline V gene (reference sequence). CDR3 in DNA: TGTGCCAGCAGTCCTGGAATGAGGGGCTCAGATACGCAGTATTTT. It yields the protein CASSPGMRGSDTQYF.

The gene calls are TRBV4-2 and TRBJ2-2, with D possibly called TRBD1 or TRBD2 (6 bases each). The germline V and J ends were trimmed by 1 base and 4 bases, with 10 bases remaining between them. Germline V gene lookup returns CDR1 LGHNA and CDR2 YNFKEQ. This CDR3 is built from 15 residues. CDR3 region: CASSQGGAGTGELFF. In DNA, the CDR3 is TGTGCCAGCAGCCAAGGGGGGGCGGGCACCGGGGAGCTGTTTTTT.

The V gene is TRBV9, the J gene TRBJ1-5; no definite D call. The CDR3 is 15 amino acids. Between the trimmed V and J ends, which lost 0 bases and 0 bases, there was a span of 7 bases. Germline loops: CDR1 SGDLS, CDR2 YYNGEE. As DNA, the CDR3 is TGTGCCAGCAGCGTAGAGTCGGATAGCAATCAGCCCCAGCATTTT. Protein product: CASSVESDSNQPQHF.

The CDR3 here is CASSILGLAGVEQYF. CDR3 sequence (DNA): TGTGCCAGTAGTATTTTGGGACTAGCGGGAGTCGAGCAGTACTTC. The chain uses TRBV19 and TRBJ2-7; TRBD2 matches 14 bases. The J segment lost 6 bases and the V segment lost 3 bases, leaving 4 bases of the junction unmatched. Germline V gene sequence: CDR1 LNHDA, CDR2 SQIVND (reference sequence). This CDR3 is built from 15 residues.

This clone showed up just once. This sample includes further DNA sequences coding for the same CDR3. The genes are TRBV18 and TRBJ1-5, with D possibly matching TRBD1 (6 bases). The CDR3 runs 13 residues. The ends were cut back, 6 bases at V and 6 bases at J, with 12 bases in the middle. CDR1 is KGHSH and CDR2 is LQKENI in the germline V gene. This chain's CDR3 is CASSPGGTQPQHF. CDR3 sequence (DNA): TGTGCCAGCTCGCCGGGGGGCACTCAGCCCCAGCATTTT.